This T cell receptor beta chain emerged from a study of blood T cells in healthy people across ages. Study overall: The template switching approach captured approximately one barcoded beta molecule for every two T cells.

Combining a sample-barcoded 5' primer with a J-beta primer mix, a second PCR ran for roughly 7 to 11 cycles. TCRdb analysed the 5' RACE reads with MiXCR anew, one entry per CDR3 protein. The table includes around 1,000,000 distinct CDR3 sequences, under 30% detected once. Study-wide findings and caveats: TCR beta diversity, measured per million T cells, fell in a roughly linear way with age. Expanded clonotype shifts may have been confounded, as the donors had an unknown CMV status.

To note about this clonotype: No antigen is known for it.

CDR1 and CDR2 (germline): LGHNA, YNFKEQ. The CDR3 length is 13 residues. The V end lost 1 base, the J end lost 4 bases, and 7 bases lay between the germline ends. These data were also filed under a second study, of T cells of mothers and their children. As that study records: Slightly higher but non-significant overlap marked related mother-child pairs versus unrelated pairs.

The J gene is TRBJ2-5, the V gene TRBV4-2; D possibly corresponds to TRBD2 (5 bases). Sequenced material: blood. This receptor was identified in a girl aged 2 to 9 in good health. CDR3 sequence: CASSQVEVETQYF. CDR3 nucleotides: TGTGCCAGCAGCCAAGTGGAGGTAGAGACCCAGTACTTC.